This is a list of T cell receptor beta chains from one sample in a study of T cells after yellow fever vaccination. TCRdb reprocessed the 5' RACE reads via MiXCR and lists one record per CDR3 protein. This sample yields approximately 550,000 distinct CDR3 sequences, of which around 21% are seen a single time; roughly 13% belongs to the top ten. The sequenced sample was PBMCs, obtained 15 days after the yellow fever booster vaccination. Every receptor here comes from a man aged 25 to 45 who received the YFV17D yellow fever vaccine. CDR3s include the opening cysteine and the closing phenylalanine or tryptophan. D genes are given only for firm matches. Rows may omit the clone size; those that give it use once, few, many or a size class.

CDR3 protein	CDR3 DNA	CDR3 length	clone size	V gene	J gene	D gene
CASSQAGSSGNTIYF	TGCGCCAGCAGCCAGGCAGGGTCCTCTGGAAACACCATATATTTT	15	-	TRBV4-3	TRBJ1-3	-
CSVDLRGGTDTQYF	TGCAGCGTTGACCTTAGGGGCGGCACAGATACGCAGTATTTT	14	many	TRBV29-1	TRBJ2-3	-
CASSTSGTTYEQYF	TGCGCCAGCAGCACATCCGGGACAACCTACGAGCAGTACTTC	14	-	TRBV5-1	TRBJ2-7	-
CASSLVRLSATGLAGVYEQYF	TGTGCCAGCAGCTTAGTTCGTCTGTCTGCCACAGGACTAGCGGGAGTCTACGAGCAGTACTTC	21	few	TRBV7-9	TRBJ2-7	TRBD2
CASSPPFGAGGYNEQFF	TGTGCCAGCTCACCACCGTTTGGAGCGGGAGGATACAATGAGCAGTTCTTC	17	-	TRBV18	TRBJ2-1	TRBD2
CSARVRGKSTDTQYF	TGCAGTGCTAGAGTCCGCGGGAAGAGCACAGATACGCAGTATTTT	15	few	TRBV20-1	TRBJ2-3	-
CSARARRGPLETQYF	TGCAGTGCTAGAGCACGCAGGGGGCCGTTGGAGACCCAGTACTTC	15	-	TRBV20-1	TRBJ2-5	TRBD1
CAITRDTLYEQYF	TGTGCCATCACCAGGGACACCCTCTACGAGCAGTACTTC	13	few	TRBV10-3	TRBJ2-7	-
CASTYRRGGELFF	TGTGCCAGCACCTATCGACGGGGCGGGGAGCTGTTTTTT	13	few	TRBV5-6	TRBJ2-2	-
CASSKSATSGPYEQYF	TGTGCCAGCAGTAAATCAGCGACTAGCGGGCCGTACGAGCAGTACTTC	16	-	TRBV6-2/TRBV6-3	TRBJ2-7	TRBD2
CASNSRWDSSTDTQYF	TGTGCCAGCAACTCTAGATGGGACAGCAGCACAGATACGCAGTATTTT	16	few	TRBV27	TRBJ2-3	TRBD1
CSVEVLEDRNTGELFF	TGCAGCGTTGAAGTTTTGGAGGACAGGAACACCGGGGAGCTGTTTTTT	16	-	TRBV29-1	TRBJ2-2	-
CASLWGGTGELFF	TGTGCCAGCCTTTGGGGCGGCACCGGGGAGCTGTTTTTT	13	few	TRBV5-6	TRBJ2-2	-
CASSPTQAPDQNEQFF	TGTGCCAGCAGCCCGACCCAGGCGCCAGACCAGAATGAGCAGTTCTTC	16	few	TRBV7-6	TRBJ2-1	-
CSGRDKYYEQYF	TGCAGCGGCCGGGACAAGTACTACGAGCAGTACTTC	12	-	TRBV29-1	TRBJ2-7	-
CASSWTSGRYWSYEQYF	TGTGCCAGCAGCTGGACTAGCGGGAGATATTGGTCCTACGAGCAGTACTTC	17	few	TRBV6-2/TRBV6-3	TRBJ2-7	TRBD2
CASSPRTSGKRNYNEQFF	TGTGCCAGCAGCCCACGGACTAGCGGGAAGAGAAACTACAATGAGCAGTTCTTC	18	-	TRBV11-1	TRBJ2-1	TRBD2
CASRIALTGQHSTGELFF	TGTGCCAGCAGAATTGCCCTCACGGGACAGCATTCCACCGGGGAGCTGTTTTTT	18	-	TRBV11-2	TRBJ2-2	TRBD1
CASSLSGAGEDTQYF	TGCGCCAGCAGCTTGAGCGGAGCGGGAGAAGATACGCAGTATTTT	15	many	TRBV5-1	TRBJ2-3	TRBD2
CSVARDEKLFF	TGCAGCGTTGCCAGGGATGAAAAACTGTTTTTT	11	-	TRBV29-1	TRBJ1-4	-
CASSFPASSYNEQFF	TGTGCCAGCAGCTTTCCAGCAAGCTCCTACAATGAGCAGTTCTTC	15	-	TRBV5-6	TRBJ2-1	-
CSARGLTSGGIYEQYF	TGCAGTGCTAGAGGGCTGACTAGCGGGGGAATCTACGAGCAGTACTTC	16	-	TRBV20-1	TRBJ2-7	TRBD2
CASSLRQVNYGYTF	TGTGCCAGCAGCCTCCGACAGGTTAACTATGGCTACACCTTC	14	few	TRBV3-1	TRBJ1-2	-
CASSLSLISPEAFF	TGTGCCAGCAGTTTAAGTTTGATTTCCCCTGAAGCTTTCTTT	14	-	TRBV27	TRBJ1-1	-
CASSQGSGAYNEQFF	TGCGCCAGCAGCCAAGGCAGCGGAGCCTACAATGAGCAGTTCTTC	15	-	TRBV4-3	TRBJ2-1	-
CSASIGTKGETQYF	TGCAGTGCTTCGATCGGGACGAAAGGCGAGACCCAGTACTTC	14	-	TRBV20-1	TRBJ2-5	-
CAIKISGGETQYF	TGTGCCATCAAAATCAGCGGAGGAGAGACCCAGTACTTC	13	few	TRBV10-3	TRBJ2-5	-
CASSPTGPETQYF	TGTGCCAGCTCACCAACAGGGCCGGAGACCCAGTACTTC	13	-	TRBV18	TRBJ2-5	-
CASTPVGGYSYEQYF	TGTGCCAGCACCCCTGTCGGCGGTTACTCCTACGAGCAGTACTTC	15	few	TRBV6-1	TRBJ2-7	-
CASSMVVNGDRTSDGDEQFF	TGTGCCAGTAGTATGGTGGTTAATGGTGATCGGACCAGCGATGGGGATGAGCAGTTCTTC	20	-	TRBV19	TRBJ2-1	-
CASRQPTGGSGELFF	TGTGCCAGCAGACAACCGACAGGGGGGTCCGGGGAGCTGTTTTTT	15	-	TRBV7-2	TRBJ2-2	TRBD1
CASRERGVAKNIQYF	TGTGCCAGCAGAGAGCGGGGCGTTGCCAAAAACATTCAGTACTTC	15	-	TRBV6-1	TRBJ2-4	TRBD2
CASQVGGGTEAFF	TGTGCCAGCCAAGTAGGGGGTGGGACTGAAGCTTTCTTT	13	-	TRBV28	TRBJ1-1	-
CASSYRSWGNQPQHF	TGTGCCAGCAGTTACAGGAGTTGGGGCAATCAGCCCCAGCATTTT	15	few	TRBV6-5	TRBJ1-5	-
CASWVTDSPYEQYF	TGTGCCAGCTGGGTCACAGACAGCCCCTACGAGCAGTACTTC	14	-	TRBV27	TRBJ2-7	-